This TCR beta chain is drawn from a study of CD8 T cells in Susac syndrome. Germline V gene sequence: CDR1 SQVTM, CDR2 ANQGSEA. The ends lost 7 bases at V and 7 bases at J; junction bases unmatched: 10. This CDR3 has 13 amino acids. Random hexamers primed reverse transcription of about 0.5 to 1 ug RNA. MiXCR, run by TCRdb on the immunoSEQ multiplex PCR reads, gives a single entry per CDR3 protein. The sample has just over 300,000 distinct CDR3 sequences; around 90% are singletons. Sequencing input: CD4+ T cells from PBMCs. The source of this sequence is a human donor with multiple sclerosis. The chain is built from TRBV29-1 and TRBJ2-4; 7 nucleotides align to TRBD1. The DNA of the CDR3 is TGCAGCGCATATCAACAGGGGCGGAACATTCAGTACTTC. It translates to CSAYQQGRNIQYF.